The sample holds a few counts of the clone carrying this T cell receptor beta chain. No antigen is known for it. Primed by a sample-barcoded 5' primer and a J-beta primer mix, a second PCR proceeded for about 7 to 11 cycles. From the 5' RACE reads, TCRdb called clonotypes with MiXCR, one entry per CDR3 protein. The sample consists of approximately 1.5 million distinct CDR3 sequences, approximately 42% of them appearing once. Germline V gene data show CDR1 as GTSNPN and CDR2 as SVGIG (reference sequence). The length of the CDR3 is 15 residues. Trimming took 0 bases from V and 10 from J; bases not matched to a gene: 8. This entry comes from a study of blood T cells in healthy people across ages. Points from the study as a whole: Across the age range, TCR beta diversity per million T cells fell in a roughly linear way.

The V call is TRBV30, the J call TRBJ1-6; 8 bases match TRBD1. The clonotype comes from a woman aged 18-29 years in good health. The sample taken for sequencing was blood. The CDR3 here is CAWSVLQGASSPLHF. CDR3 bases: TGTGCCTGGAGTGTACTGCAGGGGGCAAGCTCACCCCTCCACTTT.